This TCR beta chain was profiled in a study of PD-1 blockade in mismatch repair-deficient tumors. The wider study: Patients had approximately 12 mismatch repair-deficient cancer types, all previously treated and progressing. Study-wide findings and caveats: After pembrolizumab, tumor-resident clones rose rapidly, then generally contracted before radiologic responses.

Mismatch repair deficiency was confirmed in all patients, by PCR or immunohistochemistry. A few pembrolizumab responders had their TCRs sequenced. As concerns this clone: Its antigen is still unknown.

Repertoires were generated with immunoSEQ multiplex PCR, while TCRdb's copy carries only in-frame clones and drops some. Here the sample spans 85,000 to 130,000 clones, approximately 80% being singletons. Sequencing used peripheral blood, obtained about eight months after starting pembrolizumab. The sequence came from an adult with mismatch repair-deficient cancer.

The CDR3 coding sequence is TGTGCCAGCAGCTTTGGGACAGATGGCTACACCTTC. Translated, it gives CASSFGTDGYTF. The chain has TRBV7-9 and TRBJ1-2; 7 bases fit TRBD1. Trimming removed 3 bases from V and 6 bases from J; junction bases left unmatched: 1. The CDR3 spans 12 residues. Germline V gene sequence: CDR1 SEHNR, CDR2 FQNEAQ (reference sequence).